The 32 T cell receptor beta chains reported below all come from one sample, sequenced in a study of T cell responses to AZD1222 COVID-19 vaccine. The data were produced by immunoSEQ multiplex PCR, yet TCRdb's version contains in-frame clones alone and is incomplete. The sample has about 97,000 clones, about 90% seen once; the top ten hold 16%. The starting material was peripheral blood, obtained on day 0 of AZD1222 vaccination. Receptors originate from an adult in good health.

The chain recombines TRBV12-3 or TRBV12-4 with TRBJ2-2; D is undetermined. The germline V and J ends were trimmed by 2 bases and 8 bases, with 9 bases remaining between them. This CDR3 has 13 residues. CDR3 sequence reads: CASSLQARGELFF. The CDR3, as DNA: TGTGCCAGCAGTTTACAGGCGAGGGGGGAGCTGTTTTTT.

This chain links TRBV5-8 with TRBJ1-2; D remains unclear. V was pared by 6 bases and J by 9 bases, with 18 bases between. The CDR3 covers 13 residues. The germline gives CDR1 SGHTS, CDR2 YDEGEE. The CDR3 DNA sequence: TGTGCCAGCACCCCTCGGCAGTTAGTAAGCTACACCTTC. This sequence encodes CASTPRQLVSYTF.

The chain carries TRBV5-1 and TRBJ1-6; 10 nucleotides agree with TRBD1. V gave up 4 bases and J gave up 10 bases; unmatched junction bases: 5. The germline V gene encodes CDR1 SGHRS and CDR2 YFSETQ. The CDR3 contains 14 residues. The CDR3 is CASSAGTGESPLHF. The CDR3 nucleotides are TGCGCCAGCAGCGCAGGGACAGGGGAATCACCCCTCCACTTT.

V is TRBV4-1 and J is TRBJ1-6; 7 nucleotides align to TRBD1. V gave up 0 bases and J gave up 7 bases; unmatched junction bases: 6. The V gene's germline CDR1 is MGHRA and CDR2 YSYEKL. This CDR3 is built from 16 residues. The CDR3 DNA follows: TGCGCCAGCAGCCAAGAGGGAACAGGGGTCAATTCACCCCTCCACTTT. It yields the protein CASSQEGTGVNSPLHF.

The rearrangement joins TRBV28 to TRBJ2-7; 7 bases are a match to TRBD2. V lost 7 bases, J lost 1 base, and 7 bases stayed unmatched. The CDR3 has 14 amino acids. The germline V gene encodes CDR1 MDHEN and CDR2 SYDVKM. CDR3 protein: CASTTSPRSYEQYF. CDR3 DNA: TGTGCCAGCACGACTAGCCCAAGATCCTACGAGCAGTACTTC.

The chain employs TRBV7-6 and TRBJ2-7, with 7 positions matching TRBD1. With V trimmed by 3 bases and J by 3 bases, 2 bases remained unmatched. Germline CDR1 SGHVS, CDR2 FNYEAQ. The CDR3 is 13 amino acids. The CDR3 nucleotides are TGTGCCAGCAGCTTTGGGGACAGCTACGAGCAGTACTTC. As protein: CASSFGDSYEQYF.

The chain uses TRBV27 and TRBJ2-1; 10 nucleotides align to TRBD2. Germline V gene sequence: CDR1 MNHEY, CDR2 SMNVEV (reference sequence). The CDR3 runs to 15 residues. V was clipped by 5 bases and J by 8 bases; unmatched bases: 9. CDR3 in amino acids: CASSPLAGEVYEQFF. The CDR3 DNA is TGTGCCAGCAGTCCTCTAGCGGGAGAGGTTTATGAGCAGTTCTTC.

V gene TRBV28 combines with J gene TRBJ2-3; 9 bases line up with TRBD1. Germline-derived CDR1 and CDR2 are MDHEN and SYDVKM. The J segment lost 4 bases and the V segment lost 6 bases, leaving 11 bases of the junction unmatched. The CDR3 has 16 amino acids. In DNA form, the CDR3 reads TGTGCCAGCAGGACGGGACAGGGTGGTGTTTCAGATACGCAGTATTTT. It is translated as CASRTGQGGVSDTQYF.

In DNA form, the CDR3 reads TGTGCCAGCAGTAGACAGAACTCTGGGGCCAACGTCCTGACTTTC. This codes for CASSRQNSGANVLTF. The chain couples TRBV2 to TRBJ2-6; TRBD1 might be the D (5 bases). Trimming cost V 5 bases and J 0 bases, with 8 bases left between them. The CDR3 is 15 amino acids. Germline V CDR1 and CDR2: SNHLY, FYNNEI.

The rearrangement joins TRBV11-2 to TRBJ2-6, with 10 bases lining up with TRBD1. Germline values: CDR1 SGHAT, CDR2 FQNNGV. The J segment lost 0 bases and the V segment lost 4 bases, leaving 3 bases of the junction unmatched. This CDR3 has 17 residues. CDR3 protein: CASSSRTGGSGANVLTF. DNA for the CDR3: TGTGCCAGCAGCTCGAGGACAGGGGGCTCTGGGGCCAACGTCCTGACTTTC. Based on the CDR3 plus reference TRBV11-2 and TRBJ2-6, the full variable domain is EAGVAQSPRYKIIEKRQSVAFWCNPISGHATLYWYQQILGQGPKLLIQFQNNGVVDDSQLPKDRFSAERLKGVDSTLKIQPAKLEDSAVYLCASSSRTGGSGANVLTFGAGSRLTVL.

A single count supports this clone. This chain connects TRBV27 to TRBJ2-7; D unclear. V dropped 3 bases and J dropped 1 base, with 7 bases sitting between them. Germline loops: CDR1 MNHEY, CDR2 SMNVEV (reference sequence). The CDR3 loop spans 13 amino acids. For the CDR3, the DNA is TGTGCCAGCAGTTTCATGGGGTCCTACGAGCAGTACTTC. This encodes CASSFMGSYEQYF.

This clone occurred a few times. The sample contains more than one DNA sequence encoding this CDR3. This rearrangement joins TRBV2 to TRBJ1-2; D gene uncertain. The CDR3 is 13 residues long. V gave up 3 bases and J gave up 5 bases, with 10 bases separating them. The germline CDR1 and CDR2 sequences are SNHLY and FYNNEI. This CDR3 reads CASSERQVYGYTF. The CDR3 DNA sequence: TGTGCCAGCAGTGAGCGTCAGGTTTATGGCTACACCTTC.

The chain links TRBV10-3 to TRBJ1-6, with 11 bases fitting TRBD1. The V segment lost 4 bases and the J segment 11 bases; nucleotides outside the gene matches: 16. This CDR3 comprises 18 residues. Germline lookup yields CDR1 ENHRY and CDR2 SYGVKD. The CDR3 spells CAISGPPGPGTGGAPLHF. CDR3 coding DNA: TGTGCCATCAGTGGACCCCCGGGCCCCGGGACAGGGGGTGCACCCCTCCACTTT.

The genes are TRBV6-5 and TRBJ2-2; D uncertain. Germline V gives CDR1 MNHEY, CDR2 SVGAGI. CDR3 length equals 12 residues. The V and J ends lost 6 bases and 9 bases respectively, with 11 bases between them. DNA of the CDR3: TGTGCCAGCAGCATCGACCTCAGGGAGCTGTTTTTT. Translation gives CASSIDLRELFF.

The J gene is TRBJ1-5, the V gene TRBV5-5; 8 nucleotides align to TRBD1. Germline assignment: CDR1 SGHKS and CDR2 YYEKEE (reference sequence). V dropped 3 bases and J dropped 4; count of bases not matched to a gene: 9. The CDR3 sequence is 16 residues long. CDR3 sequence: CASSSWTGPSNQPQHF. As DNA, the CDR3 is TGTGCCAGCAGCTCCTGGACAGGGCCAAGTAATCAGCCCCAGCATTTT. Full variable domain (outside the CDR3, taken from reference TRBV5-5 and TRBJ1-5): DAGVTQSPTHLIKTRGQQVTLRCSPISGHKSVSWYQQVLGQGPQFIFQYYEKEERGRGNFPDRFSARQFPNYSSELNVNALLLGDSALYLCASSSWTGPSNQPQHFGDGTRLSIL.

This clone was recorded a few times. The V gene is TRBV7-8, the J gene TRBJ1-2, with D perhaps TRBD1 (6 bases). Trimming stripped 1 base from V and 4 bases from J, with 10 bases between. The length of the CDR3 is 14 residues. Germline loops: CDR1 SGHVS, CDR2 FQNEAQ. CDR3 DNA sequence: TGTGCCAGCAGCTTAGAAGGGACATCCTATGGCTACACCTTC. Translated, it gives CASSLEGTSYGYTF. Complete variable domain (other parts from reference TRBV7-8 and TRBJ1-2): GAGVSQSPRYKVAKRGQDVALRCDPISGHVSLFWYQQALGQGPEFLTYFQNEAQLDKSGLPSDRFFAERPEGSVSTLKIQRTQQEDSAVYLCASSLEGTSYGYTFGSGTRLTVV.

V usage is TRBV6-5 and J usage is TRBJ2-3; D remains unclear. Trimming took off 8 bases at V and 4 bases at J, with 10 bases between the two ends. The CDR3 length is 12 residues. Germline CDR1 reads MNHEY; CDR2 reads SVGAGI. CDR3: CASLSWADTQYF. The CDR3 DNA is TGTGCCAGCCTTTCATGGGCAGATACGCAGTATTTT.

As DNA, the CDR3 is TGTGCCAGCAGTATAACGGGACTAGCGGGAGGCGATGAGCAGTTCTTC. Amino acids: CASSITGLAGGDEQFF. The chain has TRBV6-2 or TRBV6-3 and TRBJ2-1; 15 positions agree with TRBD2. With V trimmed by 5 bases and J by 8 bases, 7 bases remained unmatched. Germline V lookup: CDR1 MNHEY, CDR2 SVGEGT. This CDR3 has 16 amino acids.

The chain links TRBV27 to TRBJ2-3; 7 bases agree with TRBD2. CDR1 is MNHEY and CDR2 is SMNVEV in the germline V gene (reference sequence). The V segment lost 3 bases and the J segment 4 bases; nucleotides outside the gene matches: 7. The CDR3 is 15 amino acids. CDR3 sequence: CASSFEGGPPDTQYF. CDR3 sequence (DNA): TGTGCCAGCAGTTTTGAGGGAGGGCCCCCAGATACGCAGTATTTT.

The CDR3 spells CASSLEVGNTEAFF. CDR3 nucleotide sequence: TGTGCCAGCAGCTTGGAGGTGGGGAACACTGAAGCTTTCTTT. V gene TRBV5-4 combines with J gene TRBJ1-1; unclear D gene. Looked up from germline, CDR1 is SGHNT and CDR2 is YYREEE (reference sequence). The CDR3 sequence is 14 residues long. Trimming removed 0 bases from V and 1 base from J, with 7 bases in between.

This chain's CDR3 is CASSVRQGEDSPLHF. The CDR3 nucleotides read TGCGCCAGCAGCGTTAGACAGGGGGAGGATTCACCCCTCCACTTT. V is TRBV5-1 and J is TRBJ1-6; 9 bases line up with TRBD1. Germline lookup yields CDR1 SGHRS and CDR2 YFSETQ. V shed 4 bases, J shed 8 bases, and the junction held 7 bases outside the gene matches. The CDR3 loop spans 15 amino acids.

J is TRBJ2-3 and V is TRBV30, with 13 positions matching TRBD2. From germline, CDR1 is GTSNPN and CDR2 SVGIG (reference sequence). The CDR3 loop spans 16 amino acids. J gave up 3 bases and V 2 bases, and 5 bases lay outside the gene matches. DNA for the CDR3: TGTGCCTGGAGTATTGGACTAGCGGGAGCAACAGATACGCAGTATTTT. Protein: CAWSIGLAGATDTQYF. The variable domain in full, completed from reference TRBV30 and TRBJ2-3, reads SQTIHQWPATLVQPVGSPLSLECTVEGTSNPNLYWYRQAAGRGLQLLFYSVGIGQISSEVPQNLSASRPQDRQFILSSKKLLLSDSGFYLCAWSIGLAGATDTQYFGPGTRLTVL.

J is TRBJ1-5 and V is TRBV19, with 7 bases aligning to TRBD1. V was pared by 8 bases and J by 0 bases, with 7 bases of the junction left unmatched. The germline V gene encodes CDR1 LNHDA and CDR2 SQIVND (reference sequence). The CDR3 is made up of 15 amino acids. The chain's CDR3 is CASSKGAYSNQPQHF. The CDR3 DNA follows: TGTGCCAGTTCCAAGGGGGCCTATAGCAATCAGCCCCAGCATTTT.

V and J are TRBV6-1 and TRBJ1-6; the D is unclear. CDR3 length: 15 residues. The V gene lost 2 bases and the J gene lost 12 bases, with 17 bases spanning the gap. Per the germline V gene, CDR1 is MNHNS and CDR2 is SASEGT. The CDR3 sequence: CASSELGNGVGPLHF. The CDR3 region has the DNA TGTGCCAGCAGTGAACTAGGGAATGGGGTAGGACCCCTCCACTTT.

J is TRBJ2-2 and V is TRBV25-1; maybe TRBD2 (5 bases). The CDR3 sequence is 14 residues long. V was shortened by 3 bases and J by 3 bases, with 8 bases between the two germline ends. CDR1 is MGHDK, CDR2 SYGVNS, per germline. Here the CDR3 reads CASSELRDTGELFF. DNA of the CDR3: TGTGCCAGCAGTGAGTTGAGGGACACCGGGGAGCTGTTTTTT.

The chain links TRBV29-1 to TRBJ1-2; 11 bases line up with TRBD1. With 6 bases clipped from V and 4 bases from J, the junction kept 4 bases outside the gene matches. Germline V gene lookup returns CDR1 SQVTM and CDR2 ANQGSEA. The CDR3 is made up of 13 amino acids. For the CDR3, the DNA is TGCAGCGTAACCGGGACAGGGGGCTATGGCTACACCTTC. Amino acids: CSVTGTGGYGYTF.

The chain combines TRBV4-1 with TRBJ2-1, with TRBD2 identical over 9 bases. Germline V gives CDR1 MGHRA, CDR2 YSYEKL. After removal of 0 bases from V and 12 bases from J, the junction contained 9 bases not matched to a gene. The CDR3 contains 15 residues. The CDR3 nucleotides read TGCGCCAGCAGCCAAGAGTATGGTCTAGCGGGGCGGCAGTTCTTC. As protein: CASSQEYGLAGRQFF.

The chain carries TRBV7-9 and TRBJ2-2; 7 bases align to TRBD1. Per germline, CDR1 SEHNR and CDR2 FQNEAQ (reference sequence). Trimming removed 4 bases from V and 2 bases from J; junction bases left unmatched: 10. This CDR3 has 17 residues. This chain's CDR3 is CASSSRPGQSNTGELFF. The CDR3 DNA reads TGTGCCAGCAGCTCGAGACCGGGACAGAGCAACACCGGGGAGCTGTTTTTT.

The rearrangement uses TRBV21-1 and TRBJ2-7; the D call in the table, TRBD2, was not verified against the DNA. TRBV21-1 is a recognized pseudogene. There are 19 residues in the CDR3. CDR3 DNA sequence: TGTGCCAGCAGCAAAGCGGGGACTAGCGGGATTGACATAACCTACGAGCAGTACTTC. Translated, it gives CASSKAGTSGIDITYEQYF.

The chain is built from TRBV5-1 and TRBJ2-2; 9 bases agree with TRBD1. Looked up from germline, CDR1 is SGHRS and CDR2 is YFSETQ. Germline trimming cut 4 bases from V and 6 bases from J; bases unmatched to any gene: 10. The CDR3 spans 16 residues. This CDR3 is CASSVQGAGLPGELFF. The CDR3 bases are TGCGCCAGCAGCGTACAGGGGGCAGGTCTACCCGGGGAGCTGTTTTTT.

The J gene is TRBJ2-5, the V gene TRBV3-1 (or the pseudogene TRBV3-2), with a weak D call TRBD1 (5 bases). The CDR3 has 14 amino acids. CDR1 and CDR2 (germline): LGHDT, YNNKEL (reference sequence). V was pared by 4 bases and J by 4 bases, with 13 bases between. CDR3 in DNA: TGTGCCAGCAGCCCGTCAGGGCTAGGAGAGACCCAGTACTTC. Protein sequence: CASSPSGLGETQYF.

CDR3 sequence reads: CASSRGVSSNQPQHF. The CDR3 nucleotides read TGTGCCAGCAGCCGGGGGGTTAGTAGCAATCAGCCCCAGCATTTT. The chain has TRBV7-2 and TRBJ1-5, with D possibly being TRBD1 (5 bases). V was pared by 5 bases and J by 0 bases, with 11 bases between. The CDR3 extends over 15 amino acids. Germline V gene lookup returns CDR1 SGHTA and CDR2 FQGNSA.